This is a list of T cell receptor beta chains from one sample in a study of T cell responses to AZD1222 COVID-19 vaccine. Repertoires were generated with immunoSEQ multiplex PCR, while TCRdb's copy carries only in-frame clones and drops some. The sample holds over 70,000 clones, approximately 85% seen once. The material was peripheral blood, obtained on day 0 of AZD1222 vaccination. These TCRs come from an adult in good health. CDR3s include the opening cysteine and the closing phenylalanine or tryptophan. Fields, in order: D gene, clone size, V gene, J gene, CDR3 DNA, CDR3 protein. A D gene is named only where the DNA matches it firmly. Clone sizes are given selectively: once, few, many, or a class where the clone is expanded.

>NA|NA|TRBV27|TRBJ2-5
TGTGCCAGCAGTTTAATGGCGGGAATGGAGACCCAGTACTTC
CASSLMAGMETQYF
>TRBD1|NA|TRBV27|TRBJ2-3
TGTGCCAGCAGTTCGGCCAGGGGGAGCGCAGATACGCAGTATTTT
CASSSARGSADTQYF
>TRBD2|NA|TRBV5-4|TRBJ2-1
TGTGCCAGCAGCCAACACGCGGGACTAGCGGGTACCAATGAGCAGTTCTTC
CASSQHAGLAGTNEQFF
>NA|NA|TRBV7-8|TRBJ1-1
TGTGCCAGCAGCTCGTGGGAGGGCCCCGAAGCTTTCTTT
CASSSWEGPEAFF
>NA|NA|TRBV24-1|TRBJ2-7
TGTGCCACCAGGCAACAGGGTTCTGACTACGAGCAGTACTTC
CATRQQGSDYEQYF
>NA|NA|TRBV3-1/TRBV3-2|TRBJ2-2
TGTGCCAGCAGCCCTAAGGGGGGGATCACCGGGGAGCTGTTTTTT
CASSPKGGITGELFF
>TRBD2|once|TRBV19|TRBJ2-1
TGTGCCAGTAGTCCCCGACTAGCGGGAGGCAATGAGCAGTTCTTC
CASSPRLAGGNEQFF
>TRBD2|once|TRBV19|TRBJ2-3
TGTGCCAGTAGTATAGGCGCGACTAGCGGCACAGATACGCAGTATTTT
CASSIGATSGTDTQYF
>NA|NA|TRBV25-1|TRBJ2-5
TGTGCCAGCAGTGGTGGCGGGGCCCAGTACTTC
CASSGGGAQYF
>TRBD1|NA|TRBV28|TRBJ1-5
TGTGCCAGCAGTTTCCCAAACAGGGGTAGTCAGCCCCAGCATTTT
CASSFPNRGSQPQHF
>NA|NA|TRBV5-6|TRBJ2-7
TGTGCCAGCAGCGCCACAGGCTCCTACGAGCAGTACTTC
CASSATGSYEQYF
>NA|NA|TRBV7-8|TRBJ1-4
TGTGCCAGCAGCTTCGAGCGGCGCAGAGCTTCAACTAATGAAAAACTGTTTTTT
CASSFERRRASTNEKLFF
>NA|NA|TRBV5-1|TRBJ2-7
TGCGCCAGCACCCCGGGCGGGGCCGTGGGAAGATTCTACGAGCAGTACTTC
CASTPGGAVGRFYEQYF
>TRBD1|NA|TRBV29-1|TRBJ1-2
TGCAGCGTTTCTCGGGACAGGGTGGTGTGGGGCTATGGCTACACCTTC
CSVSRDRVVWGYGYTF
>NA|NA|TRBV15|TRBJ1-4
TGTGCCTCCTCGCGGGGGGTTGGAGAAAAACTGTTTTTT
CASSRGVGEKLFF
>TRBD2|once|TRBV27|TRBJ2-1
TGTGCCAGCAGTTTATCTTTCCTTCGGCTAGCGGGAGGCTACAATGAGCAGTTCTTC
CASSLSFLRLAGGYNEQFF
>NA|few|TRBV7-8|TRBJ1-1
TGTGCCAGCAGCTTATTTGGGCAGTTTGAAGCTTTCTTT
CASSLFGQFEAFF
>NA|once|TRBV6-1|TRBJ2-2
TGTGCCAGCAGTGCAAAAGCAGGGGGGAGGAACACCGGGGAGCTGTTTTTT
CASSAKAGGRNTGELFF
>NA|NA|TRBV28|TRBJ1-4
TGTGCCAGCAGTTTACCGGGGGCAGGTAATGAAAAACTGTTTTTT
CASSLPGAGNEKLFF
>NA|NA|TRBV7-6|TRBJ2-2
TGTGCCAGCAGTTCAGGGGTCGTGGGCACCGGGGAGCTGTTTTTT
CASSSGVVGTGELFF
>NA|NA|TRBV7-9|TRBJ2-5
TGTGCCAGCAGCCGCCTGGCCAGCGGAACACAAGAGACCCAGTACTTC
CASSRLASGTQETQYF
>NA|NA|TRBV18|TRBJ2-5
TGTGCCAGCTCAGTAGGGATTGAAGAGACCCAGTACTTC
CASSVGIEETQYF
>NA|NA|TRBV7-3|TRBJ1-6
TGTGCCAGCAGCTCGTTGGGAGAGTATAATTCACCCCTCCACTTT
CASSSLGEYNSPLHF
>NA|NA|TRBV27|TRBJ2-1
TGTGCCAGCAGTTTATTGGGTTACTCCTACAATGAGCAGTTCTTC
CASSLLGYSYNEQFF
>TRBD1|NA|TRBV6-5|TRBJ1-3
TGTGCCAGCAGCCGGACAGGGAAGGCGGACACCATATATTTT
CASSRTGKADTIYF
>NA|NA|TRBV5-1|TRBJ2-1
TGCGCCAGCAGCTTGGTAGCCGGGAGCCGGGGGAATGAGCAGTTCTTC
CASSLVAGSRGNEQFF
>TRBD2|NA|TRBV11-2|TRBJ2-1
TGTGCCAGCAGCCCACTAGCGGGAGGGCCGGGCAATGAGCAGTTCTTC
CASSPLAGGPGNEQFF
>NA|few|TRBV9|TRBJ2-2
TGTGCCAGCAGCATAACGCAGGCTAACACCGGGGAGCTGTTTTTT
CASSITQANTGELFF
>NA|NA|TRBV6-2/TRBV6-3|TRBJ2-1
TGTGCCAGCAGCCTGCCCCTTACCTGGGGTGAGCAGTTCTTC
CASSLPLTWGEQFF
>NA|NA|TRBV2|TRBJ2-7
TGTGCCACTAGACGGACAGCCTACGAGCAGTACTTC
CATRRTAYEQYF
>TRBD1|NA|TRBV24-1|TRBJ2-3
TGTGCCACCAGTCCCAGGGGGAACACGCAGTATTTT
CATSPRGNTQYF
>TRBD2|NA|TRBV5-1|TRBJ2-1
TGCGCCAGCAGCTTGGGAATTACTAGCGGCTCCTACAATGAGCAGTTCTTC
CASSLGITSGSYNEQFF
>NA|NA|TRBV28|TRBJ2-7
TGTGCCAGCAGTTTTGGCCCTTACGAGCAGTACTTC
CASSFGPYEQYF
>NA|NA|TRBV10-3|TRBJ2-2
TGTGCCATCAGTGAGTCTGTACAGAGAAACACCGGGGAGCTGTTTTTT
CAISESVQRNTGELFF
>NA|NA|TRBV19|TRBJ1-5
TGTGCCAGTAGTATCGGGGGGGCAGGCAATCAGCCCCAGCATTTT
CASSIGGAGNQPQHF
>NA|NA|TRBV30|TRBJ1-1
TGTGCCTGGAGTGTCCCAGGGTGGAGGGAAGCTTTCTTT
CAWSVPGWREAFF